This is a list of T cell receptor beta chains from one sample in a study of blood T cell repertoires in COVID-19. TCRdb's table, derived via immunoSEQ multiplex PCR, lists solely in-frame clones and lacks some. The sample includes 140,000 to 150,000 clones, around four fifths seen only once; the top ten take around 40%. Sequencing input: peripheral blood. These receptors all stem from a human donor in a cohort sampled during active COVID-19. The CDR3 runs from the conserved cysteine through the conserved F or W. D genes are given only for firm matches. A clone size is listed for some rows: how often the clone was seen (once, few, many), or a class if it is expanded.

D gene	V gene	clone size	J gene	CDR3 protein	CDR3 DNA
-	TRBV7-9	-	TRBJ1-2	CASSLRSRADYGYTF	TGTGCCAGCAGCTTAAGATCCAGGGCGGACTATGGCTACACCTTC
-	TRBV11-3	few	TRBJ1-1	CASSSEARTEAFF	TGTGCCAGCAGCTCAGAAGCACGGACTGAAGCTTTCTTT
-	TRBV30	-	TRBJ1-5	CAWSHTTGSTQPQHF	TGTGCCTGGAGTCATACCACAGGGTCGACTCAGCCCCAGCATTTT
-	TRBV6-5	once	TRBJ2-3	CASSSPGLPDTQYF	TGTGCCAGCAGCTCTCCGGGACTCCCAGATACGCAGTATTTT
TRBD1	TRBV27	few	TRBJ1-1	CASSLSGQGIGTEAFF	TGTGCCAGCAGTTTATCGGGACAGGGGATAGGCACTGAAGCTTTCTTT
-	TRBV7-6	few	TRBJ1-2	CASSLESTGSTYGYTF	TGTGCCAGCAGCTTAGAGTCTACAGGGTCTACGTATGGCTACACCTTC
-	TRBV19	few	TRBJ1-1	CASTFSGVNTEAFF	TGTGCCAGTACCTTCTCAGGGGTGAACACTGAAGCTTTCTTT
-	TRBV6-4	-	TRBJ1-2	CASSDSRTGVYGYTF	TGTGCCAGCAGTGACTCGAGAACAGGAGTGTACGGCTACACCTTC
-	TRBV5-1	-	TRBJ2-1	CASSSSTGTYNEQFF	TGCGCCAGCAGCTCTTCGACGGGGACCTACAATGAGCAGTTCTTC
TRBD1	TRBV4-1	-	TRBJ2-5	CASSRPGQGSETQYF	TGCGCCAGCAGCCGCCCGGGACAGGGGTCAGAGACCCAGTACTTC
-	TRBV19	-	TRBJ2-7	CASSIQGASYEQYF	TGTGCCAGTAGTATACAAGGGGCTTCCTACGAGCAGTACTTC
-	TRBV7-2	-	TRBJ1-3	CASSLERGGGNTIYF	TGTGCCAGCAGCTTGGAAAGGGGAGGTGGAAACACCATATATTTT
TRBD1	TRBV15	few	TRBJ2-7	CATSRERQGEQYF	TGTGCCACCAGCAGAGAGAGACAGGGCGAGCAGTACTTC
TRBD1	TRBV5-1	-	TRBJ2-7	CASSKQGTSYEQYF	TGCGCCAGCAGCAAACAGGGGACCTCCTACGAGCAGTACTTC
TRBD1	TRBV13	-	TRBJ1-1	CASSPQGGGTEAFF	TGTGCCAGCAGCCCACAGGGGGGCGGCACTGAAGCTTTCTTT
-	TRBV7-9	-	TRBJ2-1	CASSTRTPDSYNEQFF	TGTGCCAGCAGCACCCGAACCCCGGACAGTTACAATGAGCAGTTCTTC
-	TRBV5-6	-	TRBJ2-7	CASSLADTYEQYF	TGTGCCAGCAGCTTGGCAGACACCTACGAGCAGTACTTC